The subject of this entry is one T cell receptor beta chain. As yet, its antigen is unknown. Profiled with immunoSEQ multiplex PCR; TCRdb holds only in-frame clones, not every one. The table lists fewer than 200,000 clones, about 95% of them singletons. This specimen comes from a study of cytomegalovirus exposure and HLA in healthy donors. As for the study in general: Per a later analysis, the roughly 700 first-cohort and some 110 validation repertoires shared one platform.

Notes on the study in general: The classifier, whose performance was assessed in both the original and validation cohorts, reportedly diagnosed cytomegalovirus status with high specificity and sensitivity. According to the study, some 160 TCR beta chains were cytomegalovirus-associated. In vitro testing confirmed three CMV-associated chains as specific for CMV antigens.

The specimen sequenced was PBMCs. This TCR was recovered from a woman in her late teens or twenties in good health and CMV-seronegative.

The CDR3 sequence: CAWRPGAYEQYF. The CDR3 nucleotides read TGTGCCTGGAGACCCGGGGCCTACGAGCAGTACTTC. This sequence joins TRBV30 and TRBJ2-7, with D possibly TRBD2 on 5 matching bases. The CDR3 has 12 residues. Germline V CDR1 and CDR2: GTSNPN, SVGIG (reference sequence). Trimming removed 3 bases at V and 2 bases at J, with 8 bases between.